This T cell receptor beta chain originates from a study of T cell changes during pregnancy in multiple sclerosis. Sequenced by immunoSEQ multiplex PCR; TCRdb stores in-frame clones only, minus some. This table has around 36,000 clones, about 91% appearing once. V was clipped by 9 bases and J by 4 bases; unmatched bases: 2. Per the germline V gene, CDR1 is ENHRY and CDR2 is SYGVKD. CDR3 length: 13 residues. The sample consisted of CD8+ T cells from peripheral blood mononuclear cells, taken before pregnancy. The receptor comes from a female donor with multiple sclerosis, enrolled in a pregnancy study. The chain employs TRBV10-3 and TRBJ2-1, with 11 bases that match TRBD2. This CDR3 reads CAIRTSGYNEQFF. The CDR3 DNA sequence: TGTGCCATTAGGACTAGCGGGTACAATGAGCAGTTCTTC.